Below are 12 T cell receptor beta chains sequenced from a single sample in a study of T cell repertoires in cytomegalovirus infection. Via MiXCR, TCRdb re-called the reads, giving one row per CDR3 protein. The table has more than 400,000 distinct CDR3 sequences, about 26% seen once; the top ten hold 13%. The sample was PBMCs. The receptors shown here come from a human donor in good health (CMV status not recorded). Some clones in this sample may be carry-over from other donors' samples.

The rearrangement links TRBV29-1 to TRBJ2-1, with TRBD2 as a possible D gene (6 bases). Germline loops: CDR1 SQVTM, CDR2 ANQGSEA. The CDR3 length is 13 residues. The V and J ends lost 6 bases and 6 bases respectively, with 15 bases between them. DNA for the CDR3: TGCAGCGTCCGTGACGGGGGACTCAATGAGCAGTTCTTC. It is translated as CSVRDGGLNEQFF.

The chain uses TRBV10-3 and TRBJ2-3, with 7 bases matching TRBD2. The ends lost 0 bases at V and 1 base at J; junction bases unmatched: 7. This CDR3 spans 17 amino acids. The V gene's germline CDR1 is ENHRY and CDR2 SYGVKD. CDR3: CAISESASGVGTDTQYF. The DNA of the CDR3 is TGTGCCATCAGTGAGTCAGCTAGCGGCGTAGGCACAGATACGCAGTATTTT.

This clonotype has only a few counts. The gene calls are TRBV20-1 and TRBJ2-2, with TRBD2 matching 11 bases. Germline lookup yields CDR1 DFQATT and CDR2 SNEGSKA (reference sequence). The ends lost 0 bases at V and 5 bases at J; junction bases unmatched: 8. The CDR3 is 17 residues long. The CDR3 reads CSARDSLAGGHTGELFF. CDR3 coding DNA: TGCAGTGCTAGAGATTCCCTAGCGGGAGGTCATACCGGGGAGCTGTTTTTT.

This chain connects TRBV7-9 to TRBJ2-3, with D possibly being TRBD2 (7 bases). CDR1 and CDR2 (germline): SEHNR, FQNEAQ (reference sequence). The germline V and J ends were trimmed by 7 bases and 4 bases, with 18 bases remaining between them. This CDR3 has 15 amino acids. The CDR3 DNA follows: TGTGCCAGCAACCCTGGGGGCGGGAGCTCAGATACGCAGTATTTT. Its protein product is CASNPGGGSSDTQYF. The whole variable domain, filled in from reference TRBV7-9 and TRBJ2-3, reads DTGVSQNPRHKITKRGQNVTFRCDPISEHNRLYWYRQTLGQGPEFLTYFQNEAQLEKSRLLSDRFSAERPKGSFSTLEIQRTEQGDSAMYLCASNPGGGSSDTQYFGPGTRLTVL.

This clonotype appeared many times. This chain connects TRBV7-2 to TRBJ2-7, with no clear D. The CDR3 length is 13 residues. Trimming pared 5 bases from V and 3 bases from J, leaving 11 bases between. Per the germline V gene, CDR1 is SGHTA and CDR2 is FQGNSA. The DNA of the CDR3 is TGTGCCAGCAGCCCCCGTGTGATCTACGAGCAGTACTTC. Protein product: CASSPRVIYEQYF.

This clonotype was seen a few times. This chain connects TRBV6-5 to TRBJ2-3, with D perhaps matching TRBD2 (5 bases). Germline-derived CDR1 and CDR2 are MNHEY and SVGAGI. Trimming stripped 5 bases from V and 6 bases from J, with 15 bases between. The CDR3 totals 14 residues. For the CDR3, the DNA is TGTGCCAGCAGTGGCCGTGGAGGAACGGATACGCAGTATTTT. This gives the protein CASSGRGGTDTQYF.

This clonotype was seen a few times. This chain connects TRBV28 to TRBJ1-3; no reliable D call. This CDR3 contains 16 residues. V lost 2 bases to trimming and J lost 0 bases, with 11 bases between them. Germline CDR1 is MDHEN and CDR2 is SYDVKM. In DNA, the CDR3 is TGTGCCAGCAGTTTAGACTTGGCGTTCTCTGGAAACACCATATATTTT. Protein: CASSLDLAFSGNTIYF.

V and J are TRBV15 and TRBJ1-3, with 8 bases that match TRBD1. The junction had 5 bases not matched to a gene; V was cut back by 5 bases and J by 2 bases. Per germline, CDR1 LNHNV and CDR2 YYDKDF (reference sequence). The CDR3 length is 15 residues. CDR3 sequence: CATSPDRGTGNTIYF. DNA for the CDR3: TGTGCCACCAGCCCTGACAGGGGCACTGGAAACACCATATATTTT. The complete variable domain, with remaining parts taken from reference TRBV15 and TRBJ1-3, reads DAMVIQNPRYQVTQFGKPVTLSCSQTLNHNVMYWYQQKSSQAPKLLFHYYDKDFNNEADTPDNFQSRRPNTSFCFLDIRSPGLGDTAMYLCATSPDRGTGNTIYFGEGSWLTVV.

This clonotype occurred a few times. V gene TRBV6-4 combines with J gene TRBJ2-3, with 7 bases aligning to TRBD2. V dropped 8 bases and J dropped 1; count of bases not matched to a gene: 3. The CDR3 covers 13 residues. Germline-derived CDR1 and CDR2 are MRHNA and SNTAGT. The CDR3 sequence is CASGGSGTDTQYF. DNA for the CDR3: TGTGCCAGCGGCGGGAGTGGCACAGATACGCAGTATTTT.

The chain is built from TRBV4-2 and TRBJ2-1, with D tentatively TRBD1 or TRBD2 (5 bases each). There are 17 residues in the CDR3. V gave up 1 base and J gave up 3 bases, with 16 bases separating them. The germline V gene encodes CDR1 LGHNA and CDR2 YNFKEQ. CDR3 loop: CASSQVNLLGDYNEQFF. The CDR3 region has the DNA TGTGCCAGCAGCCAAGTTAACCTACTGGGGGACTACAATGAGCAGTTCTTC.

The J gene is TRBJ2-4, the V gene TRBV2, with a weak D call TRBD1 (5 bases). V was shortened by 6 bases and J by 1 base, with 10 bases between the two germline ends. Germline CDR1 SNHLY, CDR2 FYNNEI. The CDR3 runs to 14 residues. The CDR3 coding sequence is TGTGCCAGCAGGGAGACAGTTGCCAAAAACATTCAGTACTTC. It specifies CASRETVAKNIQYF.

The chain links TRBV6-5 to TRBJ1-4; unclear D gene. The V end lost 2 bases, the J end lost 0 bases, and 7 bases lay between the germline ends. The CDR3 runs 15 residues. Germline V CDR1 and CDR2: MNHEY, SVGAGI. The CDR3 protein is CASSYDTATNEKLFF. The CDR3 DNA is TGTGCCAGCAGTTACGACACCGCAACTAATGAAAAACTGTTTTTT.